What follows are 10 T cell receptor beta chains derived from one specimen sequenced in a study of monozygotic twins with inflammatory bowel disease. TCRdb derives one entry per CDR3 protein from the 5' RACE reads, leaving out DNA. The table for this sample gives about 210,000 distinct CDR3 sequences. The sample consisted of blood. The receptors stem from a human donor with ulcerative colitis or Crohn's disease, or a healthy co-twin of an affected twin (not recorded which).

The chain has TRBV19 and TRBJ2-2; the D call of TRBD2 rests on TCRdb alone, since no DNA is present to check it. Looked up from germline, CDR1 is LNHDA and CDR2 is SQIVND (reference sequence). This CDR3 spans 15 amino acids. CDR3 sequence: CATHGRAWNTGELFF.

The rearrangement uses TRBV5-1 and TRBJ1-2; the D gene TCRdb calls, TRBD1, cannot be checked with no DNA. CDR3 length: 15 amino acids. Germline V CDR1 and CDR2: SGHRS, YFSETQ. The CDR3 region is CASSLGGEPNYGYTF. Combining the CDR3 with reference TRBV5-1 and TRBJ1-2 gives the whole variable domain KAGVTQTPRYLIKTRGQQVTLSCSPISGHRSVSWYQQTPGQGLQFLFEYFSETQRNKGNFPGRFSGRQFSNSRSEMNVSTLELGDSALYLCASSLGGEPNYGYTFGSGTRLTVV.

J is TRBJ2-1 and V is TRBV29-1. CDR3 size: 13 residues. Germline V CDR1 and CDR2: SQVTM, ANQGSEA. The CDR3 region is CSVVAEFYNEQFF.

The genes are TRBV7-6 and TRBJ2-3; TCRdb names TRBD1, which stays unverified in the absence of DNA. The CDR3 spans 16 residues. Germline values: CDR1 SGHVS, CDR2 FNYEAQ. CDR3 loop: CASSSWTGEETDTQYF. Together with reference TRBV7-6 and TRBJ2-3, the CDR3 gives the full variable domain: GAGVSQSPRYKVTKRGQDVALRCDPISGHVSLYWYRQALGQGPEFLTYFNYEAQQDKSGLPNDRFSAERPEGSISTLTIQRTEQRDSAMYRCASSSWTGEETDTQYFGPGTRLTVL.

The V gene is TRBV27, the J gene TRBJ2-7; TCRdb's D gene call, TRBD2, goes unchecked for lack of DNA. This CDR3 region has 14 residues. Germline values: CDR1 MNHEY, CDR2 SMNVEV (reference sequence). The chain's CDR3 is CASSSGVGRDEQYF.

The CDR3 sequence is CASSPAGDGTYEQYF. J is TRBJ2-7 and V is TRBV6-2 or TRBV6-3; the TRBD1 assignment by TCRdb is unverifiable without DNA. Per the germline V gene, CDR1 is MNHEY and CDR2 is SVGEGT. The CDR3 runs 15 residues.

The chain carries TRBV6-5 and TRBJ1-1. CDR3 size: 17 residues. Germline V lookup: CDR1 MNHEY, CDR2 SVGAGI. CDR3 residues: CASSYSTAAIMNTEAFF.

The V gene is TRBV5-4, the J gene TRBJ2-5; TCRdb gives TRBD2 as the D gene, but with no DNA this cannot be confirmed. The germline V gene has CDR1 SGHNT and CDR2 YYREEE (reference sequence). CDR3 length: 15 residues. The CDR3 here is CASSRGGGNQETQYF.

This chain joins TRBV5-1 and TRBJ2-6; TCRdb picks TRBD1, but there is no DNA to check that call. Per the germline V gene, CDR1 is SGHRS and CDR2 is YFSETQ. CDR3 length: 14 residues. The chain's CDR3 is CASKAPSGANVLTF.

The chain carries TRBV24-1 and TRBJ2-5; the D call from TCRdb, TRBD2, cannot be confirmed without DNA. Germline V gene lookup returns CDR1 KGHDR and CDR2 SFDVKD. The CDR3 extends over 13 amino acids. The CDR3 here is CATSAGLGETQYF.